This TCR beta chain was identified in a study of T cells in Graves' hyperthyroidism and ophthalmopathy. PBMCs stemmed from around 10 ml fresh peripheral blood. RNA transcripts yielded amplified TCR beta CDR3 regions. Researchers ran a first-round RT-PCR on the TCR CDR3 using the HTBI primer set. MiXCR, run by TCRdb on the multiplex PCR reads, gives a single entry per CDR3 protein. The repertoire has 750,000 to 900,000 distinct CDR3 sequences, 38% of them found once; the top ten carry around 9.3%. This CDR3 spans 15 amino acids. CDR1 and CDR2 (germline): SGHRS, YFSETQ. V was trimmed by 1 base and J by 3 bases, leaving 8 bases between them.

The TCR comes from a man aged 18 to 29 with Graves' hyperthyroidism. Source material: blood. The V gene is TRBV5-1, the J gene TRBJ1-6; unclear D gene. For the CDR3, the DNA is TGCGCCAGCAGCTTGACCCGGGACTATAATTCACCCCTCCACTTT. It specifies CASSLTRDYNSPLHF.